This paragraph reports one T cell receptor beta chain. The antigen remains undetermined. The data derive from a study of cytomegalovirus exposure and HLA in healthy donors. Study details: The 90 to 150 validation repertoires matched the 650 to 850 first-cohort repertoires in platform, a later analysis reported.

Assay used: immunoSEQ multiplex PCR; TCRdb lists only in-frame clones, some missing. Of a few hundred thousand clones listed, 75% to 95% are singletons. The germline V gene encodes CDR1 MNHEY and CDR2 SMNVEV (reference sequence). The CDR3 is 18 amino acids. V shed 0 bases and J 9 bases; nucleotides not matched to a gene: 12. Findings of the study overall: A few CMV-associated chains were confirmed in vitro to be specific for CMV antigens. A list of approximately 160 TCR beta chains associated with cytomegalovirus was given.

J is TRBJ2-2 and V is TRBV27, with 11 bases that match TRBD2. This receptor was taken from a woman between 18 and 30 years old in good health and CMV-seronegative. The source material was PBMCs. The CDR3 loop reads CASSLSFGGLADPRELFF. The DNA of the CDR3 is TGTGCCAGCAGTTTATCATTCGGGGGACTAGCGGACCCCCGGGAGCTGTTTTTT.